The next 27 T cell receptor beta chains were all read from a single sample in a study of T cell responses to AZD1222 COVID-19 vaccine. Libraries were prepared by immunoSEQ multiplex PCR; TCRdb keeps only in-frame clonotypes and omits some of them. The data hold 90,000 to 120,000 clones, with 70% to 90% observed a single time. The specimen comprised peripheral blood, sampled 28 days after the second AZD1222 dose. The receptor source for this set is an adult who received the AZD1222 COVID-19 vaccine.

This clone was seen only once. The chain is built from TRBV11-2 and TRBJ2-5; no clear D gene. The germline V gene has CDR1 SGHAT and CDR2 FQNNGV. CDR3 size: 13 residues. V was shortened by 1 base and J by 1 base, with 4 bases between the two germline ends. CDR3 residues: CASSLGLQETQYF. DNA of the CDR3: TGTGCCAGCAGCTTAGGCCTCCAAGAGACCCAGTACTTC.

Only a few counts were recorded for this clone. This chain links TRBV4-2 with TRBJ2-7, with D uncertain. V lost 0 bases and J 9 bases, leaving 15 bases between the germline ends. This CDR3 has 14 amino acids. CDR1 and CDR2 from the germline V gene are LGHNA and YNFKEQ. In DNA, the CDR3 is TGTGCCAGCAGCCAAGATTCCCCGGCTGGGGTGCAGTACTTC. Its protein is CASSQDSPAGVQYF.

The V call is TRBV10-3, the J call TRBJ2-7, with TRBD2 matching 13 bases. V gave up 11 bases and J gave up 2 bases; unmatched junction bases: 9. The CDR3 sequence is 15 residues long. CDR1 is ENHRY and CDR2 is SYGVKD in the germline V gene. CDR3 amino acids: CASTGTSGMTYEQYF. In nucleotides, the CDR3 is TGTGCCTCTACCGGGACTAGCGGGATGACCTACGAGCAGTACTTC.

This chain joins TRBV15 and TRBJ1-2; 7 bases map to TRBD1. V shed 5 bases, J shed 4 bases, and the junction held 13 bases outside the gene matches. Per the germline V gene, CDR1 is LNHNV and CDR2 is YYDKDF (reference sequence). The CDR3 runs to 16 residues. The CDR3: CATSDWEGAEAYGYTF. CDR3 DNA sequence: TGTGCCACCAGCGATTGGGAGGGGGCAGAAGCCTATGGCTACACCTTC.

This chain connects TRBV12-3 or TRBV12-4 to TRBJ2-5; TRBD2 is a possible D gene (6 bases). There are 13 residues in the CDR3. Deletions cut 6 bases from V and 5 bases from J, with 13 bases between. The CDR3 loop reads CASSGSPPETQYF. The CDR3 DNA is TGTGCCAGCAGCGGGAGTCCGCCGGAGACCCAGTACTTC.

The chain carries TRBV10-3 and TRBJ2-3; 8 nucleotides align to TRBD1. Germline-derived CDR1 and CDR2 are ENHRY and SYGVKD. CDR3 length: 16 residues. Trimming took 0 bases from V and 5 from J; bases not matched to a gene: 7. The CDR3 region is CAISESGQGVGDTQYF. CDR3 coding DNA: TGTGCCATCAGTGAGTCCGGACAGGGTGTTGGAGATACGCAGTATTTT.

V gene TRBV30 combines with J gene TRBJ2-1; D not resolved. V was pared by 1 base and J by 9 bases, with 7 bases between. This CDR3 comprises 11 residues. Looked up from germline, CDR1 is GTSNPN and CDR2 is SVGIG (reference sequence). The CDR3, as DNA: TGTGCCTGGAGTGCGGGTACTGAGCAGTTCTTC. It specifies CAWSAGTEQFF.

As to this clone: This sample includes further DNA sequences coding for the same CDR3. The genes are TRBV6-1 and TRBJ1-5; D is unclear. The germline CDR1 and CDR2 sequences are MNHNS and SASEGT. With 3 bases removed from V and 2 bases from J, the gap between germline ends came to 8 bases. CDR3 length equals 14 residues. CDR3 nucleotide sequence: TGTGCCAGCAGTGAGGGCGGTGGCAATCAGCCCCAGCATTTT. Translating it yields CASSEGGGNQPQHF.

The J gene is TRBJ2-2, the V gene TRBV12-5, with 7 bases fitting TRBD1. CDR1 is LGHNT and CDR2 is FRNRAP in the germline V gene. The CDR3 spans 12 residues. V lost 4 bases to trimming and J lost 13 bases; unmatched junction nucleotides: 6. CDR3 in amino acids: CASGWQQGTLFF. DNA for the CDR3: TGTGCTAGTGGTTGGCAACAGGGGACGCTGTTTTTT.

V and J are TRBV12-3 or TRBV12-4 and TRBJ1-6; TRBD1 is a possible D gene (5 bases). This CDR3 has 13 residues. Trimming removed 1 base at V and 15 bases at J, with 13 bases between. CDR3 protein: CASSLGGANLLHF. CDR3 coding DNA: TGTGCCAGCAGTTTAGGGGGCGCGAACCTCCTCCACTTT.

The chain uses TRBV19 and TRBJ1-5; D is ambiguous. Germline V lookup: CDR1 LNHDA, CDR2 SQIVND (reference sequence). The CDR3 is made up of 13 amino acids. Trimming pared 3 bases from V and 2 bases from J, leaving 5 bases between. This CDR3 is CASSIPGNQPQHF. The CDR3 DNA reads TGTGCCAGTAGTATCCCCGGCAATCAGCCCCAGCATTTT.

V gene TRBV27 combines with J gene TRBJ2-7, with 7 bases matching TRBD1. The germline gives CDR1 MNHEY, CDR2 SMNVEV (reference sequence). V dropped 2 bases and J dropped 1; count of bases not matched to a gene: 2. The CDR3 has 14 amino acids. The CDR3 bases are TGTGCCAGCAGTTTACGACAGGGTTCCTACGAGCAGTACTTC. It specifies CASSLRQGSYEQYF.

This clone was recorded a few times. The CDR3 loop is CASSPEWDRSYEQYF. The CDR3 nucleotides are TGCGCCAGCAGCCCCGAATGGGACAGATCCTACGAGCAGTACTTC. The rearrangement links TRBV4-1 to TRBJ2-7, with 7 bases matching TRBD1. The CDR3 spans 15 residues. V trimming: 4 bases; J trimming: 1 base; junction bases outside the gene matches: 7. Germline V gene data show CDR1 as MGHRA and CDR2 as YSYEKL.

The rearrangement uses TRBV6-1 and TRBJ2-5; 7 nucleotides match TRBD1. The germline V gene has CDR1 MNHNS and CDR2 SASEGT. V lost 4 bases, J lost 1 base, and 9 bases stayed unmatched. This CDR3 has 16 amino acids. CDR3 region: CASSVTGLTSQETQYF. The DNA for the CDR3 is TGTGCCAGCAGTGTGACAGGGCTCACCTCCCAAGAGACCCAGTACTTC.

As DNA, the CDR3 is TGTGCCACTAATAGCGGGGGGTCCTTCTACGAGCAGTACTTC. Its protein is CATNSGGSFYEQYF. The V gene is TRBV7-9, the J gene TRBJ2-7; TRBD2 aligns across 10 bases. Germline V gives CDR1 SEHNR, CDR2 FQNEAQ (reference sequence). V was clipped by 10 bases and J by 3 bases; unmatched bases: 9. The CDR3 has 14 residues.

This clone came up once. The rearrangement uses TRBV5-1 and TRBJ1-5, with a possible D match to TRBD1 (6 bases). Looked up from germline, CDR1 is SGHRS and CDR2 is YFSETQ. V dropped 0 bases and J dropped 6 bases, with 13 bases sitting between them. The CDR3 loop spans 15 amino acids. The CDR3 loop reads CASSLAGGHGQPQHF. The CDR3 DNA reads as TGCGCCAGCAGCTTGGCCGGGGGGCACGGTCAGCCCCAGCATTTT.

CDR3 DNA sequence: TGCGCCAGCAGCCAGCGCCGGGACAGCGAGGTGTCTGGAAACACCATATATTTT. Its protein product is CASSQRRDSEVSGNTIYF. The V call is TRBV4-3, the J call TRBJ1-3; 7 nucleotides line up with TRBD1. This CDR3 is built from 18 residues. Per the germline V gene, CDR1 is LGHNA and CDR2 is YSLEER. The J segment lost 1 base and the V segment lost 3 bases, leaving 12 bases of the junction unmatched.

This clone appeared a few times. The rearrangement links TRBV10-3 to TRBJ2-7; D unclear. The CDR3 extends over 13 amino acids. Trimming pared 0 bases from V and 9 bases from J, leaving 12 bases between. Germline V gives CDR1 ENHRY, CDR2 SYGVKD. Here the CDR3 reads CAISESNAFRQYF. For the CDR3, the DNA is TGTGCCATCAGTGAGTCGAACGCTTTCCGGCAGTACTTC.

This chain uses TRBV6-5 with TRBJ1-4; D is perhaps TRBD1 (6 bases). The CDR3 totals 14 residues. V dropped 1 base and J dropped 7 bases, with 10 bases sitting between them. CDR1 is MNHEY, CDR2 SVGAGI, per germline. CDR3 sequence (DNA): TGTGCCAGCAGTTACTTGGCAGGGGTTGAAAAACTGTTTTTT. Protein sequence: CASSYLAGVEKLFF.

CDR3 region: CASSQPGQLDGYTF. CDR3 nucleotides: TGTGCCAGTAGTCAACCGGGACAGTTGGATGGCTACACCTTC. V is TRBV19 and J is TRBJ1-2, with 7 bases matching TRBD1. J was trimmed by 6 bases and V by 5 bases; bases with no gene match: 9. Germline loops: CDR1 LNHDA, CDR2 SQIVND (reference sequence). The CDR3 has 14 residues. Complete variable domain (other parts from reference TRBV19 and TRBJ1-2): DGGITQSPKYLFRKEGQNVTLSCEQNLNHDAMYWYRQDPGQGLRLIYYSQIVNDFQKGDIAEGYSVSREKKESFPLTVTSAQKNPTAFYLCASSQPGQLDGYTFGSGTRLTVV.

The chain employs TRBV6-1 and TRBJ1-5, with 7 bases fitting TRBD1. The length of the CDR3 is 16 residues. With 3 bases clipped from V and 0 bases from J, the junction kept 5 bases outside the gene matches. Germline V gene data show CDR1 as MNHNS and CDR2 as SASEGT. CDR3 DNA: TGTGCCAGCAGTGACAGGGGGACTTATAGCAATCAGCCCCAGCATTTT. Protein sequence: CASSDRGTYSNQPQHF.

The chain uses TRBV27 and TRBJ1-3; possibly TRBD1 for D (5 bases). There are 14 residues in the CDR3. Trimming removed 2 bases from V and 8 bases from J, with 13 bases in between. Germline V gene data show CDR1 as MNHEY and CDR2 as SMNVEV (reference sequence). This CDR3 reads CASSLTGLGDTIYF. The CDR3 DNA is TGTGCCAGCAGTTTAACAGGTTTAGGGGACACCATATATTTT.

The rearrangement joins TRBV7-6 to TRBJ1-1; 7 bases fit TRBD1. V was clipped by 4 bases and J by 5 bases; unmatched bases: 13. In germline, CDR1 is SGHVS, CDR2 FNYEAQ. The CDR3 consists of 16 residues. This chain's CDR3 is CASSSQTRTGSTEAFF. The CDR3, as DNA: TGTGCCAGCAGCTCACAAACGCGGACAGGAAGTACTGAAGCTTTCTTT. Supplemented by reference TRBV7-6 and TRBJ1-1, the full variable domain reads GAGVSQSPRYKVTKRGQDVALRCDPISGHVSLYWYRQALGQGPEFLTYFNYEAQQDKSGLPNDRFSAERPEGSISTLTIQRTEQRDSAMYRCASSSQTRTGSTEAFFGQGTRLTVV.

This clone was seen a handful of times. Mismatch with germline at one junction end may stem from a read error. This chain joins TRBV7-7 and TRBJ2-2; weak D call: TRBD2 (6 bases). This CDR3 is 17 amino acids long. In germline, CDR1 is SSHAT, CDR2 FNYEAQ (reference sequence). Written as DNA, the CDR3 is TGTGCTAGCAGCTTAGCGGCGGTTAGCGGAAACACCGGGGAGCTGTTTTTT. Amino acids: CASSLAAVSGNTGELFF.

This clone was detected a few times. The chain combines TRBV19 with TRBJ1-2; the D gene is possibly TRBD1 (5 bases). The germline V and J ends were trimmed by 9 bases and 7 bases, with 18 bases remaining between them. The germline gives CDR1 LNHDA, CDR2 SQIVND (reference sequence). This CDR3 spans 13 amino acids. The CDR3 DNA reads TGTGCCAGCCTATCACAGGTGGAAAGTGGCTACACCTTC. Encoded protein: CASLSQVESGYTF.

The chain is built from TRBV6-1 and TRBJ2-3, with TRBD2 matching 11 bases. In germline, CDR1 is MNHNS, CDR2 SASEGT. The CDR3 loop spans 15 amino acids. V trimming: 6 bases; J trimming: 0 bases; junction bases outside the gene matches: 2. The CDR3 region has the DNA TGTGCCAGCAGGCCTAGCGGGGGGAGCACAGATACGCAGTATTTT. This sequence encodes CASRPSGGSTDTQYF.

Here the CDR3 reads CASRPGATNEKLFF. The DNA for the CDR3 is TGTGCCAGCAGGCCTGGGGCAACTAATGAAAAACTGTTTTTT. The V call is TRBV2, the J call TRBJ1-4, with unresolved D. Trimming pared 6 bases from V and 0 bases from J, leaving 8 bases between. CDR3 length equals 14 residues. Germline V gene lookup returns CDR1 SNHLY and CDR2 FYNNEI.